The rows below give T cell receptor beta chains drawn from one sample of a study of blood T cell repertoires in COVID-19. Profiled with immunoSEQ multiplex PCR; TCRdb holds only in-frame clones, not every one. The data hold under 250,000 clones, with 80% to 85% observed a single time. The sample consisted of peripheral blood. These receptors were collected from a man aged 45-65 years with active or convalescent COVID-19. Both conserved end residues are part of each CDR3. D genes are given only for firm matches. The size entry is marked missing in some rows and otherwise reads once, few, many or a size class.

J,V,size,D,DNA,CDR3
TRBJ1-1,TRBV11-2,NA,NA,TGTGCCAGCAGCTTACGGCAGGGTGCAGCTGAAGCTTTCTTT,CASSLRQGAAEAFF
TRBJ1-5,TRBV5-1,once,NA,TGCGCCAGCAGCCCCTCCGGGGGTCTCTATAGCAATCAGCCCCAGCATTTT,CASSPSGGLYSNQPQHF
TRBJ1-1,TRBV4-1,NA,NA,TGCGCCAGCAGCCAAGATTCGGGGGGAGCTTTCTTT,CASSQDSGGAFF
TRBJ1-1,TRBV6-5,NA,NA,TGTGCCAGCAGCCGGCCGAGGGACATGAACACTGAAGCTTTCTTT,CASSRPRDMNTEAFF
TRBJ1-6,TRBV7-8,once,NA,TGTGCCAGCAGCTTAGGACACCTCACCAGGGGCCGAGGGGGTTCACCCCTCCACTTT,CASSLGHLTRGRGGSPLHF
TRBJ2-2,TRBV3-1/TRBV3-2,NA,TRBD2,TGTGCCAGCAGCCAAGGAGCGGGGGGGCCGGTCGGGGAGCTGTTTTTT,CASSQGAGGPVGELFF
TRBJ1-6,TRBV30,NA,NA,TGTGCCTGGAGTAACGGACTGGGGAATTCACCCCTCCACTTT,CAWSNGLGNSPLHF
TRBJ1-4,TRBV5-1,NA,NA,TGCGCCAGCAGCGTGACAGCGGGAACTAATGAAAAACTGTTTTTT,CASSVTAGTNEKLFF
TRBJ2-3,TRBV5-4,NA,NA,TGTGCCAGCACCGGGACTCTTTCGAGTACGCAGTATTTT,CASTGTLSSTQYF
TRBJ2-1,TRBV9,NA,TRBD2,TGTGCCAGCAGTGTAACTAGCGGGGACTACAATGAGCAGTTCTTC,CASSVTSGDYNEQFF
TRBJ1-4,TRBV2,NA,NA,TGTGCCAGCAAGGGGTTGCAGAATGAAAAACTGTTTTTT,CASKGLQNEKLFF
TRBJ1-5,TRBV6-6,NA,NA,TGTGCCAGCAGGGAGGGCAATCAGCCCCAGCATTTT,CASREGNQPQHF
TRBJ1-5,TRBV6-5,NA,TRBD1,TGTGCCAGCAGAGGACAGGGGATGAGCAATCAGCCCCAGCATTTT,CASRGQGMSNQPQHF
TRBJ2-1,TRBV5-4,NA,NA,TGTGCCAGCAGCCCGAAGGGGGACCCCTACAATGAGCAGTTCTTC,CASSPKGDPYNEQFF
TRBJ1-3,TRBV2,NA,NA,TGTGCCAGCTCCCGGTCGATCTCTGGAAACACCATATATTTT,CASSRSISGNTIYF
TRBJ1-6,TRBV5-1,NA,NA,TGCGCCAGCAGCGATGACGGGGGGGATTCACCCCTCCACTTT,CASSDDGGDSPLHF
TRBJ1-5,TRBV3-1/TRBV3-2,NA,NA,TGTGCCAGCAGCCAAGATTTCGGGGTTGGAGGGAATCAGCCCCAGCATTTT,CASSQDFGVGGNQPQHF
TRBJ2-5,TRBV9,NA,TRBD2,TGTGCCAGCAGCATCGGGACTAGCGGGGGGGAGACCCAGTACTTC,CASSIGTSGGETQYF
TRBJ2-7,TRBV7-9,NA,TRBD1,TGTGCCAGCAGCTTAAGGGGGACAGGGTACGAGCAGTACTTC,CASSLRGTGYEQYF
TRBJ2-5,TRBV10-3,NA,NA,TGTGCCCACGGGCCCGGGGAAGAGACCCAGTACTTC,CAHGPGEETQYF
TRBJ2-3,TRBV5-6,NA,TRBD2,TGTGCCAGCAGCCCAGGAGCGGGGGACACAGATACGCAGTATTTT,CASSPGAGDTDTQYF
TRBJ1-5,TRBV24-1,few,NA,TGTGCCACCAGGCCCGGGAGGTTGAAGCCCCAGCATTTT,CATRPGRLKPQHF
TRBJ1-1,TRBV6-5,NA,TRBD1,TGTGCCACCGACAGGGTCACTGAAGCTTTCTTT,CATDRVTEAFF
TRBJ2-5,TRBV4-3,NA,TRBD2,TGCGCCAGCAGCCTTCATAGCGGGGCAAAAGAGACCCAGTACTTC,CASSLHSGAKETQYF
TRBJ1-2,TRBV6-1,once,NA,TGTGCCAGCAGTGAATCAGACTATGGCTACACCTTC,CASSESDYGYTF
TRBJ1-4,TRBV5-6,once,TRBD1,TGTGCCAGCAGCGGGACAGGGACTAATGAAAAACTGTTTTTT,CASSGTGTNEKLFF
TRBJ2-7,TRBV5-1,NA,NA,TGCGCCAGCAGAGGAGACTCCTACGAGCAGTACTTC,CASRGDSYEQYF
TRBJ1-2,TRBV27,few,TRBD1,TGTGCCAGCAGCCGCGGACAGGGATATGGCTACACCTTC,CASSRGQGYGYTF
TRBJ2-2,TRBV5-1,NA,NA,TGCGCCAGCAAGTTTACAGGGAACACCGGGGAGCTGTTTTTT,CASKFTGNTGELFF
TRBJ1-5,TRBV19,few,NA,TGTGCCAGTAGTACAACGGGACTCACTATCAATCAGCCCCAGCATTTT,CASSTTGLTINQPQHF
TRBJ2-5,TRBV6-5,NA,TRBD1,TGTGCCAGCAGTCGTGACCGGGACAGGGAGGAGACCCAGTACTTC,CASSRDRDREETQYF
TRBJ1-4,TRBV5-8,NA,TRBD1,TGTGCCAGCAGCCCGGGGACAGGGAATGATGAAAAACTGTTTTTT,CASSPGTGNDEKLFF
TRBJ1-3,TRBV29-1,NA,TRBD1,TGCAGCGCCGGGACAGGGGCCTTCTCTGGAAACACCATATATTTT,CSAGTGAFSGNTIYF
TRBJ1-1,TRBV2,NA,TRBD1,TGTGCCAGCAGTCGGGACAGGGGGTTGTCTGAAGCTTTCTTT,CASSRDRGLSEAFF
TRBJ1-6,TRBV19,many,TRBD1,TGTGCCAGTAGCTCAGGGGGGATCAATAATTCACCCCTCCACTTT,CASSSGGINNSPLHF
TRBJ1-6,TRBV5-1,few,TRBD1,TGCGCCAGCAGCCTGGCCACAGGGGGCAATTCACCCCTCCACTTT,CASSLATGGNSPLHF
TRBJ2-1,TRBV4-2,few,TRBD2,TGTGCCAGCAGCCTGGGACTATCAGAACCATACAATGAGCAGTTCTTC,CASSLGLSEPYNEQFF
TRBJ2-1,TRBV5-1,NA,TRBD2,TGCGCCAGCAGCTCCTCCGCGGGGGGACGCCTCGGTGAGCAGTTCTTC,CASSSSAGGRLGEQFF
TRBJ1-4,TRBV7-9,NA,TRBD1,TGTGCCAGCAGCTTGAGAAGGGGGCAGGCTAATGAAAAACTGTTTTTT,CASSLRRGQANEKLFF
TRBJ2-3,TRBV9,NA,TRBD1,TGTGCCAGCAGCGCACGAGGGGGCCCAGATACGCAGTATTTT,CASSARGGPDTQYF
TRBJ1-5,TRBV27,NA,NA,TGTGCCAGCAGTCAGCTTGACGGGAATCAGCCCCAGCATTTT,CASSQLDGNQPQHF
TRBJ1-5,TRBV19,NA,TRBD1,TGTGCCAGTAGTACCCTACTAATGACAGGGGGCAATCAGCCCCAGCATTTT,CASSTLLMTGGNQPQHF
TRBJ1-2,TRBV10-3,NA,TRBD1,TGTGCCATCAGTCACGACAGGGTTGACTATGGCTACACCTTC,CAISHDRVDYGYTF
TRBJ2-7,TRBV6-2/TRBV6-3,NA,NA,TGTGCCAGCAGTTACGTCGACAGCTACGAGCAGTACTTC,CASSYVDSYEQYF
TRBJ2-7,TRBV27,NA,NA,TGTGCCAGCAGTTTTGAACAGGGACCCTACGAGCAGTACTTC,CASSFEQGPYEQYF
TRBJ1-1,TRBV15,NA,NA,TGTGCCACCAGCAGAGTAGACACTGAAGCTTTCTTT,CATSRVDTEAFF
TRBJ1-2,TRBV12-3/TRBV12-4,NA,NA,TGTGCCAGCAGCACAGGGTCGGGCTATGGCTACACCTTC,CASSTGSGYGYTF
TRBJ1-4,TRBV29-1,NA,NA,TGCAGCGTATCTCGTGGGGGGGGAAGCGGACGGTCTGAAAAACTGTTTTTT,CSVSRGGGSGRSEKLFF
TRBJ2-7,TRBV2,few,NA,TGTGCCAGCAGTGAACTCTACGAGCAGTACTTC,CASSELYEQYF
TRBJ1-2,TRBV6-5,NA,NA,TGTGCCAGCAGTTCCGGGACAAATCACCTCTATGGCTACACCTTC,CASSSGTNHLYGYTF
TRBJ2-1,TRBV15,NA,TRBD2,TGTGCCACCAGCAGAGATGAACTAGCGGAATACAATGAGCAGTTCTTC,CATSRDELAEYNEQFF
TRBJ1-2,TRBV25-1,NA,NA,TGTGCCAGCAGTGGAGGGCCCTATGGCTACACCTTC,CASSGGPYGYTF
TRBJ2-7,TRBV27,NA,TRBD1,TGTGCCAGCAGGCAGACAGGGGGTTTCTACGAGCAGTACTTC,CASRQTGGFYEQYF
TRBJ2-7,TRBV24-1,NA,NA,TGTGCCACCAGTGACTCAGGGGGAGGGCAGTACTTC,CATSDSGGGQYF
TRBJ2-1,TRBV5-6,NA,TRBD1,TGTGCCAGCAGCGCAGGGACAGGTAGCTCCTACAATGAGCAGTTCTTC,CASSAGTGSSYNEQFF
TRBJ2-5,TRBV6-2/TRBV6-3,NA,NA,TGTGCCAGCAGTTACTCGTTCAGGGCCCAAGAGACCCAGTACTTC,CASSYSFRAQETQYF
TRBJ2-7,TRBV19,NA,NA,TGTGCCAGTAGTATCGGTCTATCAAAGGAGCAGTACTTC,CASSIGLSKEQYF
TRBJ2-7,TRBV7-9,NA,TRBD1,TGTGCCAGCAGCCAACCGGGACAGGACCCCTACGAGCAGTACTTC,CASSQPGQDPYEQYF
TRBJ2-6,TRBV27,NA,TRBD1,TGTGCCACCGACCGACAGGGGGCCAGAGCCTCTGGGGCCAACGTCCTGACTTTC,CATDRQGARASGANVLTF
TRBJ1-1,TRBV28,NA,NA,TGTGCCAGCACCGTAAACACTGAAGCTTTCTTT,CASTVNTEAFF